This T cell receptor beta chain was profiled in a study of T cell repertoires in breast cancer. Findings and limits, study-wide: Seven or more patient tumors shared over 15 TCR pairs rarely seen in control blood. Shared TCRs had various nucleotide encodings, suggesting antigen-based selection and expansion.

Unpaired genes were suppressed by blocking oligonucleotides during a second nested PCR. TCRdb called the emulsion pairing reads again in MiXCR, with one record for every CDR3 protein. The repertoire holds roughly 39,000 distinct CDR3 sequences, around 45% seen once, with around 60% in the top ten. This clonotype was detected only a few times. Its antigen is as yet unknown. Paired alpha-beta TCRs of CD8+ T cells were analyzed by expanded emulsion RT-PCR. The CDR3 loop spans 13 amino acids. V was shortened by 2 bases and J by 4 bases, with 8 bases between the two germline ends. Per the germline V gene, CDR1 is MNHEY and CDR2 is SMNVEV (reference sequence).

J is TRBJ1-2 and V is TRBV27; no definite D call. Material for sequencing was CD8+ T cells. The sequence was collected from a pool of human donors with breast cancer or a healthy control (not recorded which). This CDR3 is CASSLKLSYGYTF. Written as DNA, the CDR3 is TGTGCCAGCAGTTTAAAACTAAGCTATGGCTACACCTTC.